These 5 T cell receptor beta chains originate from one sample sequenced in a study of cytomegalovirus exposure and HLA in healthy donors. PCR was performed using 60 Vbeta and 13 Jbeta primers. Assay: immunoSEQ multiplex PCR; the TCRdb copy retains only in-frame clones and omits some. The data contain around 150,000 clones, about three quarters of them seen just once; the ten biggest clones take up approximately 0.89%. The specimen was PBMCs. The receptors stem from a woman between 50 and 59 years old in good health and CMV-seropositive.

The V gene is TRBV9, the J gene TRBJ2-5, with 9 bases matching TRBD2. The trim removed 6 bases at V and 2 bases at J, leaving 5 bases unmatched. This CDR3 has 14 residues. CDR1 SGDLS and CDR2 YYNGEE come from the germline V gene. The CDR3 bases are TGTGCCAGCAATCCGACTAGCGGTCAAGAGACCCAGTACTTC. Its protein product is CASNPTSGQETQYF.

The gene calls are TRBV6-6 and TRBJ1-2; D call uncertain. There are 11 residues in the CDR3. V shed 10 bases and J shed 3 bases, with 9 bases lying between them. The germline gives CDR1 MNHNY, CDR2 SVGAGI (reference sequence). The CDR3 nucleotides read TGTGCCATCCGTCGAGACTATGGCTACACCTTC. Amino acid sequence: CAIRRDYGYTF.

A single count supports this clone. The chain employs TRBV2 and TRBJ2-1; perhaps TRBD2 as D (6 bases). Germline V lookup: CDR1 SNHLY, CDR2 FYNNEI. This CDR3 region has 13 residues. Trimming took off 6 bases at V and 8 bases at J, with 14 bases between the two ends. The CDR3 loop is CASSPGRGYEQFF. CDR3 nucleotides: TGTGCCAGCAGCCCGGGACGGGGGTATGAGCAGTTCTTC. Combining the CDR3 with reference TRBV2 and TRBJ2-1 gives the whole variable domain EPEVTQTPSHQVTQMGQEVILRCVPISNHLYFYWYRQILGQKVEFLVSFYNNEISEKSEIFDDQFSVERPDGSNFTLKIRSTKLEDSAMYFCASSPGRGYEQFFGPGTRLTVL.

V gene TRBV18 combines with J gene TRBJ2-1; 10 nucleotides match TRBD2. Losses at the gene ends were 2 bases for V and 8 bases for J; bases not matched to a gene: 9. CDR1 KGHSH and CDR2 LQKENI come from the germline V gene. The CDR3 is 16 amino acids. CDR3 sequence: CASSPTSGTSLDEQFF. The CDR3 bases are TGTGCCAGCTCACCAACTAGCGGGACGAGTTTGGATGAGCAGTTCTTC.

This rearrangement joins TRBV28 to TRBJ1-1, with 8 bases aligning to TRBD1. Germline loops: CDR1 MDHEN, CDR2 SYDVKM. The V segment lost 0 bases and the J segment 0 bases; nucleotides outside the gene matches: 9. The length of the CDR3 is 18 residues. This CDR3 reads CASSLWTGAGGLNTEAFF. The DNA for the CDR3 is TGTGCCAGCAGTTTATGGACAGGGGCCGGGGGATTGAACACTGAAGCTTTCTTT.